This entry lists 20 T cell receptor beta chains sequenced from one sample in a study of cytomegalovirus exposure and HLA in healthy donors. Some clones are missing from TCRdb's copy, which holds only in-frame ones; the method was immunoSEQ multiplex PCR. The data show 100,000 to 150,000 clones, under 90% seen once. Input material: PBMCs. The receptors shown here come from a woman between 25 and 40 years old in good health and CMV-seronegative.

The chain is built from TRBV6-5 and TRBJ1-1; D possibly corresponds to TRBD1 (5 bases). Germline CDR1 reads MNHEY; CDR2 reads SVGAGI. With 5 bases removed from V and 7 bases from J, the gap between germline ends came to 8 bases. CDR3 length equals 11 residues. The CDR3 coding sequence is TGTGCCAGCAGTACGACAGATGAAGCTTTCTTT. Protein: CASSTTDEAFF.

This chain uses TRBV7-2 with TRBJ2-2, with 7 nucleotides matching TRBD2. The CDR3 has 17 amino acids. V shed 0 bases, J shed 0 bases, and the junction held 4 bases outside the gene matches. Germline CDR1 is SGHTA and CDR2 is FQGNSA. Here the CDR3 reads CASSLAPSGANTGELFF. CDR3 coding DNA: TGTGCCAGCAGCTTAGCCCCCAGCGGGGCGAACACCGGGGAGCTGTTTTTT.

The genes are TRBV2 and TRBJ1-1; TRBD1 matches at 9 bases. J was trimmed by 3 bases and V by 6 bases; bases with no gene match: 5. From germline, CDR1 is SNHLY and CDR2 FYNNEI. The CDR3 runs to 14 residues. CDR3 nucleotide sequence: TGTGCCAGCAGGACAGGGGGTATGCACACTGAAGCTTTCTTT. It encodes CASRTGGMHTEAFF.

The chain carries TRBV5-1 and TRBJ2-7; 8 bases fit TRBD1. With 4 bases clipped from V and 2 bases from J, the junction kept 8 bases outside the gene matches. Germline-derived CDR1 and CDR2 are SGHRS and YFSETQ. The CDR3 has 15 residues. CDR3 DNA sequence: TGCGCCAGCAGCAAGGAGGACAGGGCGCCCTACGAGCAGTACTTC. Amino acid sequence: CASSKEDRAPYEQYF.

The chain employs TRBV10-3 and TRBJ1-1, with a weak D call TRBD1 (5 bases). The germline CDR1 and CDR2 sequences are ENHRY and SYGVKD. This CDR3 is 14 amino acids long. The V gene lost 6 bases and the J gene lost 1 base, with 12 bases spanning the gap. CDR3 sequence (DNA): TGTGCCATCAGGAACCTCCAGGGGAACACTGAAGCTTTCTTT. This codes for CAIRNLQGNTEAFF.

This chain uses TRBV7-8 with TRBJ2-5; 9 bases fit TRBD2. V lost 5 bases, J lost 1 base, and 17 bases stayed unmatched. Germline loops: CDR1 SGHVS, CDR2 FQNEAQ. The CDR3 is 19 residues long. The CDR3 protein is CASSQGIGGGARSQETQYF. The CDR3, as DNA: TGTGCCAGCAGCCAGGGTATCGGCGGGGGGGCGAGGAGCCAAGAGACCCAGTACTTC.

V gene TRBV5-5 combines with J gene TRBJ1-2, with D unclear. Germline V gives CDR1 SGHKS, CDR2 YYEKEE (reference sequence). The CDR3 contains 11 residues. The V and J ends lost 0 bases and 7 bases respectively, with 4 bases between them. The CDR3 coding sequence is TGTGCCAGCAGCTTGGACACTGGCTACACCTTC. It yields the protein CASSLDTGYTF. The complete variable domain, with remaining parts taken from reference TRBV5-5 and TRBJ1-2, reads DAGVTQSPTHLIKTRGQQVTLRCSPISGHKSVSWYQQVLGQGPQFIFQYYEKEERGRGNFPDRFSARQFPNYSSELNVNALLLGDSALYLCASSLDTGYTFGSGTRLTVV.

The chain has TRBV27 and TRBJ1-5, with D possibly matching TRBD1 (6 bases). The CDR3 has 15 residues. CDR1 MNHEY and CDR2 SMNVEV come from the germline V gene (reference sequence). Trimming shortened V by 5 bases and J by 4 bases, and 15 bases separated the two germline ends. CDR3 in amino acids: CASSPTRGRNQPQHF. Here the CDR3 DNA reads TGTGCCAGCAGTCCCACCAGGGGAAGGAATCAGCCCCAGCATTTT.

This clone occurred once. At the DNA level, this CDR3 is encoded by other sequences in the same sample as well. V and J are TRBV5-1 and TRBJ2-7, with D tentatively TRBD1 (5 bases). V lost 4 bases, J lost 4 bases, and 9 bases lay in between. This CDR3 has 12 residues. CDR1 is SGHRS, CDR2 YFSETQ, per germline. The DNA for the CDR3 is TGCGCCAGCAGCCCCCAGGGATACGAGCAGTACTTC. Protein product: CASSPQGYEQYF.

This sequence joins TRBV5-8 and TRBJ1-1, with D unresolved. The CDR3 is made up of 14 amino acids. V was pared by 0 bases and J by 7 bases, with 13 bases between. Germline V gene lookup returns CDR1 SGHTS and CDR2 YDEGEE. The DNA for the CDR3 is TGTGCCAGCAGCTTGGTTACCTGGGCTTTTGAAGCTTTCTTT. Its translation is CASSLVTWAFEAFF.

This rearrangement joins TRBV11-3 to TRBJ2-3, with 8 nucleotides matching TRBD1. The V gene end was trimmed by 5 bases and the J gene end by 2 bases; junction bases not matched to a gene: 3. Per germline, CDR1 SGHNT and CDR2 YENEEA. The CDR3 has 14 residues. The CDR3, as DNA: TGTGCCAGCAGCCGGGACAGGATCACAGATACGCAGTATTTT. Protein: CASSRDRITDTQYF.

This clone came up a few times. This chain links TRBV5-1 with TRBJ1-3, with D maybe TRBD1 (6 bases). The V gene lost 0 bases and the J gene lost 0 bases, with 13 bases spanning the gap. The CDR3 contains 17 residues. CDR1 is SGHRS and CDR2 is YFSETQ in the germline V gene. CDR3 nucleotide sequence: TGCGCCAGCAGCTTGGGCAGGGGCGCCATCTCTGGAAACACCATATATTTT. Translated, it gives CASSLGRGAISGNTIYF.

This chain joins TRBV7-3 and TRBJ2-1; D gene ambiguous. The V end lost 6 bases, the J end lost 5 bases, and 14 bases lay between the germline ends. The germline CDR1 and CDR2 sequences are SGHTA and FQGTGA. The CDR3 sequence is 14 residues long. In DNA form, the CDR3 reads TGTGCCAGCAGTCTCCCGGAGCTCAACAATGAGCAGTTCTTC. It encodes CASSLPELNNEQFF.

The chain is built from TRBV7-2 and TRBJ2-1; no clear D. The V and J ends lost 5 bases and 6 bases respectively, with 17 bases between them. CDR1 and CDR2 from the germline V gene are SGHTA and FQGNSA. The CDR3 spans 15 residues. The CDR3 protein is CASSPRVWSFNEQFF. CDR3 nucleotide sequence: TGTGCCAGCAGCCCCCGCGTTTGGTCATTCAATGAGCAGTTCTTC.

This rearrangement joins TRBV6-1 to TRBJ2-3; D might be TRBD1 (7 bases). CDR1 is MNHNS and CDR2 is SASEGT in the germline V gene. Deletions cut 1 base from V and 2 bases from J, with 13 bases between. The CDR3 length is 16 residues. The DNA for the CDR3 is TGTGCCAGCAGTGAAGGGAGGGACAGATTCACAGATACGCAGTATTTT. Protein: CASSEGRDRFTDTQYF.

The CDR3 coding sequence is TGCGCCAGCAGCCCTCAAACCAGCGGTAGCTCCTACAATGAGCAGTTCTTC. Its protein is CASSPQTSGSSYNEQFF. This sequence joins TRBV4-3 and TRBJ2-1, with a tentative D call TRBD2 (5 bases). Germline lookup yields CDR1 LGHNA and CDR2 YSLEER. V lost 4 bases to trimming and J lost 0 bases, with 16 bases between them. The CDR3 is 17 residues long.

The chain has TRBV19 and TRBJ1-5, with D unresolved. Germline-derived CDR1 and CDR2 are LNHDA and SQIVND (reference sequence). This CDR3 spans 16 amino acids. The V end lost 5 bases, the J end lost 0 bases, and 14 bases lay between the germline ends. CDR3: CASSADGGYSNQPQHF. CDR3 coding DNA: TGTGCCAGTAGTGCCGACGGCGGATATAGCAATCAGCCCCAGCATTTT.

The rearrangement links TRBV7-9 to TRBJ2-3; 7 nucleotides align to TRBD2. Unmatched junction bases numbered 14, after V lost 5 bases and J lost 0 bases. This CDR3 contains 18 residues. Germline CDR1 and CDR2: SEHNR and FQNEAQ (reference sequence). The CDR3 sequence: CASSTRPSGTTSTDTQYF. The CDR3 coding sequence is TGTGCCAGCAGCACGCGGCCTAGCGGAACTACTAGCACAGATACGCAGTATTTT.

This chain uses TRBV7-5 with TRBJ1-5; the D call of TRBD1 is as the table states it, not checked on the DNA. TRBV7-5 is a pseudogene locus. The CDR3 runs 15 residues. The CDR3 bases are TGTGCCATCCCACTGCAGGGGATAGGCAATCAGCCCCAGCATTTT. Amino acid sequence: CAIPLQGIGNQPQHF.

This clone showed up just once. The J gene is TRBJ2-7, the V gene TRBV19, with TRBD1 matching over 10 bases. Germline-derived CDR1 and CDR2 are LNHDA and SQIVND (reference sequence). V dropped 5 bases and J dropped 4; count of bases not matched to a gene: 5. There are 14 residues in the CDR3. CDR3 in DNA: TGTGCCAGTAGTCCTAGGACAGGGGGTTACGAGCAGTACTTC. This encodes CASSPRTGGYEQYF.